This entry describes one TCR beta chain. Its specificity is unknown. The sample is drawn from a study of cytomegalovirus exposure and HLA in healthy donors. Study-wide points: When a later analysis compared HLA-associated TCR beta chains with equally common others, the HLA-associated chains turned out to be more clonally expanded and to have lower generation probabilities. Apart from CMV serostatus, no immune exposure information was available. Common viral pathogens seemed, in a later analysis, to connect with several of the most significant clusters.

All donors participated as healthy donors of bone marrow. The study ran its PCR with 60 Vbeta and 13 Jbeta primers. The protocol was immunoSEQ multiplex PCR, while the TCRdb copy is restricted to in-frame clones and leaves out a portion. Its listing shows 200,000 to 250,000 clones. Trimming pared 4 bases from V and 5 bases from J, leaving 17 bases between. Germline CDR1 MGHDK, CDR2 SYGVNS. The CDR3 has 15 amino acids. The chain carries TRBV25-1 and TRBJ1-2; perhaps TRBD1 as D (6 bases). The clonotype comes from a woman in her twenties or thirties in good health and CMV-seropositive. Sequencing was done on a sample of PBMCs. CDR3 bases: TGTGCCAGCAGTGCAGGACAGTATGATGAATATGGCTACACCTTC. Translation: CASSAGQYDEYGYTF.